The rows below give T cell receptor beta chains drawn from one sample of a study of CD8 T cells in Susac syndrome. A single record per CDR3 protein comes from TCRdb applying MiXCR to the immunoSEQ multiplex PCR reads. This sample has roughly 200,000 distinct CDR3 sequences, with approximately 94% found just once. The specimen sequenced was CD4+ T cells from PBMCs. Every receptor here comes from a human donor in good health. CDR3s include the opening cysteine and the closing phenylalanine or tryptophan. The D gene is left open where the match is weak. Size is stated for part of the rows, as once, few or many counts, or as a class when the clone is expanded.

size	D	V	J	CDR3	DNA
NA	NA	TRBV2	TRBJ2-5	CASSVRSTETQYF	TGTGCCAGCAGTGTGCGGAGCACAGAGACCCAGTACTTC
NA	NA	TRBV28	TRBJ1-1	CASSLSRLPNTEAFF	TGTGCCAGCAGTCTTTCGAGGTTACCGAACACTGAAGCTTTCTTT
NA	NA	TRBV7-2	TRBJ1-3	CASSFTAGNTIYF	TGTGCCAGCAGCTTTACAGCTGGAAACACCATATATTTT
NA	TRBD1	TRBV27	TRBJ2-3	CASRTGTGADTQYF	TGTGCCAGCAGGACCGGGACAGGGGCAGATACGCAGTATTTT
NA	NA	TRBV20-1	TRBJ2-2	CSAPTRSGGELFF	TGCAGTGCTCCGACTAGGAGTGGCGGGGAGCTGTTTTTT
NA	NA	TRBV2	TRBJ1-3	CASRGQFTSGNTIYF	TGTGCCAGCCGTGGACAGTTCACCTCTGGAAACACCATATATTTT
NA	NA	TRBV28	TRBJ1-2	CASSLSAANGYTF	TGTGCCAGCAGTTTATCGGCAGCCAATGGCTACACCTTC
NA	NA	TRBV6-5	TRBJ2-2	CASKIDGTGELFF	TGTGCCAGCAAGATAGACGGCACCGGGGAGCTGTTTTTT
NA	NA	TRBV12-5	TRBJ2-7	CASGLVPGVNYEQYF	TGTGCTAGTGGTTTGGTACCCGGAGTAAACTACGAGCAGTACTTC
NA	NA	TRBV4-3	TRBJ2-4	CASSQAGAGGLQYF	TGCGCCAGCAGCCAAGCGGGAGCCGGGGGACTGCAGTACTTC
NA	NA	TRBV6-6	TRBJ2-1	CASRTALREFF	TGTGCCAGCAGGACAGCCCTACGGGAGTTCTTC
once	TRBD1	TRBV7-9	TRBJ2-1	CASSFAPGQASSYNEQFF	TGTGCCAGCAGCTTTGCCCCGGGACAGGCGAGCTCCTACAATGAGCAGTTCTTC
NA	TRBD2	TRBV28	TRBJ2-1	CASSPGLAGGIRQFF	TGTGCCAGCAGTCCGGGACTAGCGGGAGGAATTCGTCAGTTCTTC
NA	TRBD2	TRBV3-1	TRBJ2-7	CASSQGLVHEQYF	TGTGCCAGCAGTCAAGGACTAGTCCACGAGCAGTACTTC
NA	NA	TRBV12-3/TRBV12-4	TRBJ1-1	CASSPSQLNTEAFF	TGTGCCAGCAGTCCGTCACAGCTGAACACTGAAGCTTTCTTT
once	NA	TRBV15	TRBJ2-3	CATSRGSGHTDTQYF	TGTGCCACCAGCAGGGGTAGCGGCCACACAGATACGCAGTATTTT
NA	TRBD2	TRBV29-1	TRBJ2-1	CSALGLAGVGEQFF	TGCAGCGCCCTAGGACTAGCGGGAGTTGGTGAGCAGTTCTTC
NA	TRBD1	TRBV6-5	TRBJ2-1	CASSSRDSTYNEQFF	TGTGCCAGCAGTTCCCGGGACAGCACATACAATGAGCAGTTCTTC
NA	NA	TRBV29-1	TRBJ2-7	CSGGERASYEQYF	TGCAGCGGAGGAGAGCGGGCCTCCTACGAGCAGTACTTC
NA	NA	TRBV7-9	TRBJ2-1	CASSLPVLSYNEQFF	TGTGCCAGCAGCTTACCTGTGCTTTCCTACAATGAGCAGTTCTTC
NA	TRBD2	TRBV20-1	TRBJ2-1	CSARDYGTSGRAKQFF	TGCAGTGCTAGAGATTACGGGACTAGCGGGAGGGCTAAGCAGTTCTTC
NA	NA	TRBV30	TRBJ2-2	CAWGAGTGELFF	TGTGCCTGGGGTGCCGGCACCGGGGAGCTGTTTTTT
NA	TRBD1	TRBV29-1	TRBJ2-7	CSVEETGASYEQYF	TGCAGCGTTGAAGAGACAGGGGCCTCCTACGAGCAGTACTTC
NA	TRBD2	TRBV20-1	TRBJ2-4	CSARRLAAQRGPKNIQYF	TGCAGTGCTAGGAGACTAGCGGCCCAGCGTGGGCCCAAAAACATTCAGTACTTC
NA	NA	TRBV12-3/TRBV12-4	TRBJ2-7	CASSFPGYYEQYF	TGTGCCAGCAGTTTTCCCGGTTACTACGAGCAGTACTTC
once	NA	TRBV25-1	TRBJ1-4	CASSAELHRLFF	TGTGCCAGCAGTGCTGAACTGCATAGGCTGTTTTTT
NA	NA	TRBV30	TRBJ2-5	CAWSVSQGPRETQYF	TGTGCCTGGAGTGTAAGCCAGGGCCCCCGAGAGACCCAGTACTTC
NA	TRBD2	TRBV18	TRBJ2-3	CASSPTSGGSTDTQYF	TGTGCCAGCTCACCGACTAGCGGGGGGAGCACAGATACGCAGTATTTT
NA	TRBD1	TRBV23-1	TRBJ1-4	CASQNPGQGAHNEKLFF	TGCGCCAGCCAGAACCCGGGACAGGGGGCCCATAATGAAAAACTGTTTTTT
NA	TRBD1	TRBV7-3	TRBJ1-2	CASSSSGTGVGYTF	TGTGCCAGCAGCTCATCCGGGACAGGGGTTGGCTACACCTTC
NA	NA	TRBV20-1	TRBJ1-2	CSAPRGGIVLDYGYTF	TGCAGTGCCCCCCGTGGAGGTATCGTATTGGACTATGGCTACACCTTC
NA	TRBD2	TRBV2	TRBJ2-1	CASRPGTSRITEQFF	TGTGCCAGCAGACCCGGGACTAGCCGTATCACTGAGCAGTTCTTC
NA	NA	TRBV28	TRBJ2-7	CASSYVGLDYEQYF	TGTGCCAGCAGTTACGTCGGCCTAGACTACGAGCAGTACTTC
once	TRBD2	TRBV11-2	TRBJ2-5	CASSLPEASGRAETQYF	TGTGCCAGCAGCTTGCCGGAGGCTAGCGGGAGGGCAGAGACCCAGTACTTC
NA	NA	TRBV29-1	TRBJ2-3	CSVRGAFRTDTQYF	TGCAGCGTTCGGGGGGCGTTTCGCACAGATACGCAGTATTTT
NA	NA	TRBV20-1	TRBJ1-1	CSASGQPNTEAFF	TGCAGTGCTAGCGGACAGCCGAACACTGAAGCTTTCTTT
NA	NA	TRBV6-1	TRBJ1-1	CASKRDAEAFF	TGTGCCAGCAAGAGAGACGCTGAAGCTTTCTTT
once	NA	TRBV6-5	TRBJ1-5	CASRPTGDQPQHF	TGTGCCAGCAGGCCCACGGGTGATCAGCCCCAGCATTTT
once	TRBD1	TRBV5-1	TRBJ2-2	CASSKTGDTGELFF	TGCGCCAGCAGCAAAACAGGGGACACCGGGGAGCTGTTTTTT
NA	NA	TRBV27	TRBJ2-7	CASSPHLSDVTPEQYF	TGTGCCAGCAGTCCACACCTTAGCGACGTCACTCCGGAGCAGTACTTC
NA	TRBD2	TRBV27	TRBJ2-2	CASSFQRGLTGELFF	TGTGCCAGCAGTTTCCAGCGGGGTCTCACCGGGGAGCTGTTTTTT
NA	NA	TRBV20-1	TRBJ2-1	CSARKVHEQFF	TGCAGTGCTAGGAAAGTTCATGAGCAGTTCTTC
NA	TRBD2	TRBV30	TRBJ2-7	CACHEAGGPLYEQYF	TGTGCCTGTCACGAAGCGGGAGGGCCCTTATACGAGCAGTACTTC
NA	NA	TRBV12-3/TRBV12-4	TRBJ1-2	CASRPSSAYGYTF	TGTGCCAGCAGACCGAGCAGCGCCTATGGCTACACCTTC
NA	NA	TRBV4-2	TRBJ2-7	CASSPQGDLTYEQYF	TGTGCCAGCAGCCCTCAGGGGGACTTGACCTACGAGCAGTACTTC
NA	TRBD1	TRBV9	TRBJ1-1	CASSVKAGGRNTEAFF	TGTGCCAGCAGCGTAAAGGCAGGGGGCCGGAACACTGAAGCTTTCTTT
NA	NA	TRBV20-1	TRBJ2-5	CSASRDPNQETQYF	TGCAGTGCTAGCCGGGACCCCAACCAAGAGACCCAGTACTTC
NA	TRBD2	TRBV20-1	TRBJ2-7	CSAPGLATYEQYF	TGCAGTGCCCCGGGACTAGCGACCTACGAGCAGTACTTC
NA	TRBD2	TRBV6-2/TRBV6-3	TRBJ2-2	CASRGLENTGELFF	TGTGCCAGCAGGGGACTAGAGAACACCGGGGAGCTGTTTTTT
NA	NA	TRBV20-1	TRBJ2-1	CSAPDRRGSSYNEQFF	TGCAGTGCACCCGATAGGAGGGGGAGCTCCTACAATGAGCAGTTCTTC
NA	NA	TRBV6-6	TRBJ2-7	CASSPRAPPRSYEQYF	TGTGCCAGCAGTCCCCGGGCCCCCCCACGCTCCTACGAGCAGTACTTC
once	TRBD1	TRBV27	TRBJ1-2	CASSVGTGYGYTF	TGTGCCAGCAGTGTCGGGACAGGCTATGGCTACACCTTC
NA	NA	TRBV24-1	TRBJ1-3	CATSDRPGNTIYF	TGTGCCACCAGTGACCGACCCGGAAACACCATATATTTT
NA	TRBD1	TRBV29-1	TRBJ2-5	CSAQGAEETQYF	TGCAGCGCGCAGGGGGCGGAAGAGACCCAGTACTTC
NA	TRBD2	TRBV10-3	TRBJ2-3	CAISAREGTDTQYF	TGTGCCATCAGTGCCCGGGAGGGAACAGATACGCAGTATTTT
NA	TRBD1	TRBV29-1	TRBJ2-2	CSVRPDRGVPGELFF	TGCAGCGTCCGACCCGACAGGGGAGTTCCCGGGGAGCTGTTTTTT
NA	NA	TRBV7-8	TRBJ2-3	CASRRTTATDTQYF	TGTGCCAGCAGACGAACAACCGCTACAGATACGCAGTATTTT
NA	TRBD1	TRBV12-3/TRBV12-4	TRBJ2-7	CASSLDRGPYEQYF	TGTGCCAGCAGTTTAGATAGGGGGCCCTACGAGCAGTACTTC
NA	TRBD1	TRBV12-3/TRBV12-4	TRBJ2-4	CASRSKNRGENIQYF	TGTGCCAGCAGATCAAAGAACAGGGGGGAAAACATTCAGTACTTC
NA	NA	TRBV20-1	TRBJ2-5	CSARRLWLQETQYF	TGCAGTGCTCGACGTTTATGGCTCCAAGAGACCCAGTACTTC